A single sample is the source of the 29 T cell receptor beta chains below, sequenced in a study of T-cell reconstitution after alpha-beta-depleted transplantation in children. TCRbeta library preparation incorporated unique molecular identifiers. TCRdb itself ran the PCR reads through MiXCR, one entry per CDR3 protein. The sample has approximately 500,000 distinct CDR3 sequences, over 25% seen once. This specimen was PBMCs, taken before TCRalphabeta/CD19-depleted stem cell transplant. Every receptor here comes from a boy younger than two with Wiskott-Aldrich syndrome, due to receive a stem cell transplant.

The CDR3 loop is CASSLGGLAGTTYEQYF. CDR3 DNA sequence: TGTGCCAGCAGCTTAGGGGGACTAGCGGGGACCACCTACGAGCAGTACTTC. V usage is TRBV13 and J usage is TRBJ2-7; 13 bases align to TRBD2. Trimming removed 0 bases from V and 2 bases from J; junction bases left unmatched: 4. The CDR3 covers 17 residues. Germline values: CDR1 PRHDT, CDR2 FYEKMQ (reference sequence). Full variable domain (outside the CDR3, taken from reference TRBV13 and TRBJ2-7): AAGVIQSPRHLIKEKRETATLKCYPIPRHDTVYWYQQGPGQDPQFLISFYEKMQSDKGSIPDRFSAQQFSDYHSELNMSSLELGDSALYFCASSLGGLAGTTYEQYFGPGTRLTVT.

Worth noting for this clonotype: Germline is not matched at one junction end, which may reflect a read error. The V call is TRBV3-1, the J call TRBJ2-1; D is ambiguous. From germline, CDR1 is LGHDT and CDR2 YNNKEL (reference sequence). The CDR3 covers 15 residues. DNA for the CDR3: TGTGCCAGCAGCCCTCAGTTGCAGCGCGGCGATGAGCACTTCTTC. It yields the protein CASSPQLQRGDEHFF.

In DNA form, the CDR3 reads TGTGCCAGCAGTTTGAGTAGCGGTTTCGGGGAGCTGTTTTTT. As protein: CASSLSSGFGELFF. This sequence joins TRBV12-3 or TRBV12-4 and TRBJ2-2; D might be TRBD2 (6 bases). Trimming removed 3 bases at V and 7 bases at J, with 12 bases between. CDR3 length: 14 amino acids.

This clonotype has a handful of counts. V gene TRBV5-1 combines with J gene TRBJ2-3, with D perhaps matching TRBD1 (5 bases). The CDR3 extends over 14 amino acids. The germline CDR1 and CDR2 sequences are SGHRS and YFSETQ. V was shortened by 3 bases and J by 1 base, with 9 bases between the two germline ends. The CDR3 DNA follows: TGCGCCAGCAGCTCCGTGACAGGCACAGATACGCAGTATTTT. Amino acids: CASSSVTGTDTQYF.

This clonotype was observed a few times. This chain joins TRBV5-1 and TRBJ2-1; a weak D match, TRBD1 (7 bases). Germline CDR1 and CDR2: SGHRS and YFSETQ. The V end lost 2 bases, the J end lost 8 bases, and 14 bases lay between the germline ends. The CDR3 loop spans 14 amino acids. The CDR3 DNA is TGCGCCAGCAGCTTTAGGCCCAGGGGGGATGAGCAGTTCTTC. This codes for CASSFRPRGDEQFF.

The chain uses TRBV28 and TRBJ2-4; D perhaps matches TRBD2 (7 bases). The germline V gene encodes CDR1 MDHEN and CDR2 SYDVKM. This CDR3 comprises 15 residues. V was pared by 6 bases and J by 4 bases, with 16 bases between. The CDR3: CASRQGGGGKNIQYF. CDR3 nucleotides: TGTGCCAGCAGACAGGGAGGGGGGGGGAAAAACATTCAGTACTTC.

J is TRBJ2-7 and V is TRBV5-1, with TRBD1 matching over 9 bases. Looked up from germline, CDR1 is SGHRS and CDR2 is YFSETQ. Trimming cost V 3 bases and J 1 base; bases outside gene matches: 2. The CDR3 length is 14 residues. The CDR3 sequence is CASSWTGDSYEQYF. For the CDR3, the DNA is TGCGCCAGCAGCTGGACAGGGGATTCCTACGAGCAGTACTTC.

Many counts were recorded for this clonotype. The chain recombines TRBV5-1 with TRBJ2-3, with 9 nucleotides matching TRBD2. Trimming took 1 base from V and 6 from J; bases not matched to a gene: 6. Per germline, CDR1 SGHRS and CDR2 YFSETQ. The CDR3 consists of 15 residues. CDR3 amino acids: CASSLIAGVRDTQYF. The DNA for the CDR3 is TGCGCCAGCAGCTTGATAGCGGGAGTAAGGGATACGCAGTATTTT.

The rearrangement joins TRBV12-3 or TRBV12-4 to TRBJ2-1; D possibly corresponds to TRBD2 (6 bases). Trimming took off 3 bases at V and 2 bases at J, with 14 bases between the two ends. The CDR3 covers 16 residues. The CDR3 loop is CASSLLPSVPYNEQFF. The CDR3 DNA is TGTGCCAGCAGTTTGCTCCCTAGCGTTCCCTACAATGAGCAGTTCTTC.

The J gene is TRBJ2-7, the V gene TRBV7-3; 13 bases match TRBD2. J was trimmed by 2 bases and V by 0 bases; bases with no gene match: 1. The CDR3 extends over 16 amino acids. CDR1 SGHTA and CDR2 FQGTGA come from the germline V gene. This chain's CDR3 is CASSLTGLAGAYEQYF. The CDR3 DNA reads TGTGCCAGCAGCTTAACAGGACTAGCGGGAGCCTACGAGCAGTACTTC.

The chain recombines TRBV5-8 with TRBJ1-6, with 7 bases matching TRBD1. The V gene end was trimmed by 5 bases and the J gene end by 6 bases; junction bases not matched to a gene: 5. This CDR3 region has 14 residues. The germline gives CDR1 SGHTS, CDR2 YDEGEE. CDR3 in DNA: TGTGCCAGCAGTCGCGACAGGGTTAATTCACCCCTCCACTTT. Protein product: CASSRDRVNSPLHF.

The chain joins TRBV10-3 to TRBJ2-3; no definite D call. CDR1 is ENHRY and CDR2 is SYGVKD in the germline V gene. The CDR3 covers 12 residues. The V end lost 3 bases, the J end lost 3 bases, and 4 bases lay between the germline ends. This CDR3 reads CAISDATDTQYF. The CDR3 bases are TGTGCCATCAGTGATGCGACAGATACGCAGTATTTT.

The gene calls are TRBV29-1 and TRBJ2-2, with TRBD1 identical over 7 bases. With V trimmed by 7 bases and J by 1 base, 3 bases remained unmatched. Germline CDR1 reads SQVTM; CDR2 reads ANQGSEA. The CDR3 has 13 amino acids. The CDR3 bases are TGCAGCGGTTGGACAGGGAACACCGGGGAGCTGTTTTTT. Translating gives CSGWTGNTGELFF.

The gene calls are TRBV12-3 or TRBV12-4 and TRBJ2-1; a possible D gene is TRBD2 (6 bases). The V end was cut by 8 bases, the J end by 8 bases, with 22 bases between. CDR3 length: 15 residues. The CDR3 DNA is TGTGCCAGCCTTCTCCGCGGGATCGGGGCCCATGAGCAGTTCTTC. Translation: CASLLRGIGAHEQFF.

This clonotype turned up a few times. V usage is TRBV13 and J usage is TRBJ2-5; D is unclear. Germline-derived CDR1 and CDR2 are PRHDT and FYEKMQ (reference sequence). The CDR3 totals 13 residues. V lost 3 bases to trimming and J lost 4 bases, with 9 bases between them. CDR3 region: CASSFRPLETQYF. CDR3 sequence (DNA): TGTGCCAGCAGCTTTCGACCCCTAGAGACCCAGTACTTC. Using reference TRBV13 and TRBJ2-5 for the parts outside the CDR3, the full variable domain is AAGVIQSPRHLIKEKRETATLKCYPIPRHDTVYWYQQGPGQDPQFLISFYEKMQSDKGSIPDRFSAQQFSDYHSELNMSSLELGDSALYFCASSFRPLETQYFGPGTRLLVL.

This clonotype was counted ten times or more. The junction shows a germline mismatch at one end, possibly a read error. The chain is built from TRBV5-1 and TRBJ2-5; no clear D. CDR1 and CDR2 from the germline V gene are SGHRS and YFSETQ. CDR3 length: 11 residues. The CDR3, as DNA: TGTGCCAGCAGTTTTATGGAGACCCAGTACTTC. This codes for CASSFMETQYF.

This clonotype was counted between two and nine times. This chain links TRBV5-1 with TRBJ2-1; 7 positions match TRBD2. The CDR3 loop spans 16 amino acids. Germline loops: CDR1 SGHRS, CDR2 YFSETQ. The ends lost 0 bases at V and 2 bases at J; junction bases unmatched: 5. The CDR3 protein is CASSLDPAGPYNEQFF. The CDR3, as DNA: TGCGCCAGCAGCTTGGATCCAGCGGGGCCCTACAATGAGCAGTTCTTC.

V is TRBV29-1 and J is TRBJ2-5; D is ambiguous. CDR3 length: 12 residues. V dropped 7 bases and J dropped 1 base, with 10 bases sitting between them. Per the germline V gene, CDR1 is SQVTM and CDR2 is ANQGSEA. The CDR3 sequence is CSGAQAQETQYF. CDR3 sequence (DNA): TGCAGCGGCGCCCAGGCCCAAGAGACCCAGTACTTC.

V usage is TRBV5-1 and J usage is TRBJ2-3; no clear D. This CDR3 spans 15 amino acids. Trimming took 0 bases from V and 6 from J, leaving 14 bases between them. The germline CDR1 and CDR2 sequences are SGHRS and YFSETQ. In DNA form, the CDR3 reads TGCGCCAGCAGCTTGGTTCTTGGTATTCGGGATACGCAGTATTTT. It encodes CASSLVLGIRDTQYF. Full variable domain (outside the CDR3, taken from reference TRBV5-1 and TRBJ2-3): KAGVTQTPRYLIKTRGQQVTLSCSPISGHRSVSWYQQTPGQGLQFLFEYFSETQRNKGNFPGRFSGRQFSNSRSEMNVSTLELGDSALYLCASSLVLGIRDTQYFGPGTRLTVL.

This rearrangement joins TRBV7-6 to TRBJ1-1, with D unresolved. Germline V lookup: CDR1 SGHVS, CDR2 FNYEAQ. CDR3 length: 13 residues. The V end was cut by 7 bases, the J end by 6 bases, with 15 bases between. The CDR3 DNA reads TGTGCCAGCATCCAAGGCCCGGGGTCTGAAGCTTTCTTT. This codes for CASIQGPGSEAFF.

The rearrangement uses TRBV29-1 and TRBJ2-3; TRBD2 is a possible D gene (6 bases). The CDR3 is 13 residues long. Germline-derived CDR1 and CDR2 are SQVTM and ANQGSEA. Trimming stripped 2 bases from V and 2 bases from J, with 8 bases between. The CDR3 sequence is CSVESGVTDTQYF. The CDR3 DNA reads TGCAGCGTTGAATCGGGAGTCACAGATACGCAGTATTTT.

The CDR3 region is CASSLGGFANTGELFF. DNA for the CDR3: TGTGCCAGCAGCTTAGGTGGCTTCGCGAACACCGGGGAGCTGTTTTTT. V gene TRBV7-9 combines with J gene TRBJ2-2, with D uncertain. V was shortened by 1 base and J by 0 bases, with 9 bases between the two germline ends. This CDR3 comprises 16 residues. The germline gives CDR1 SEHNR, CDR2 FQNEAQ (reference sequence).

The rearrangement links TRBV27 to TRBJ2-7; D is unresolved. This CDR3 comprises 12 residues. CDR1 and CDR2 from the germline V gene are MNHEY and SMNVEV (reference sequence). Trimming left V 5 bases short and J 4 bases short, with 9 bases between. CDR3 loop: CASSASGYEQYF. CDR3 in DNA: TGTGCCAGCAGTGCTAGTGGGTACGAGCAGTACTTC.

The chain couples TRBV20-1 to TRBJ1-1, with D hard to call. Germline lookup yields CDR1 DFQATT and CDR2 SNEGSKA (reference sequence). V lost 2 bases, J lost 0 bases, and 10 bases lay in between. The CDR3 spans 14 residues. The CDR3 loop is CSARFNRMNTEAFF. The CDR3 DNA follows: TGCAGTGCTAGATTTAACAGAATGAACACTGAAGCTTTCTTT.

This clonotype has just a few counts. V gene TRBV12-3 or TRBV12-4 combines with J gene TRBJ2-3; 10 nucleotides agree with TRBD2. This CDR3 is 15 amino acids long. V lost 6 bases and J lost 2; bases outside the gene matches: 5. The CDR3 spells CASRPLAGYTDTQYF. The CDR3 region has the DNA TGTGCCAGCAGGCCACTAGCGGGGTACACAGATACGCAGTATTTT.

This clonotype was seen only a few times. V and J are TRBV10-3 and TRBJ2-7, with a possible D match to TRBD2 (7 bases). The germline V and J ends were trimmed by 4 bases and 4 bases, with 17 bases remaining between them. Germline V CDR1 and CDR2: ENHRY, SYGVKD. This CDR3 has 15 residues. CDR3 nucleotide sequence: TGTGCCATCAGTGTCCTGGGGGCGGGAGCGTACGAGCAGTACTTC. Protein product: CAISVLGAGAYEQYF.

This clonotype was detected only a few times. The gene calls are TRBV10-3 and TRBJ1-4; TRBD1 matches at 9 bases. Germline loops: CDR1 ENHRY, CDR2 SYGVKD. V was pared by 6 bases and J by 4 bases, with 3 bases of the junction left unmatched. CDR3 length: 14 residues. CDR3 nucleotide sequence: TGTGCCATCAGAGGGACAGGGCTTAATGAAAAACTGTTTTTT. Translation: CAIRGTGLNEKLFF.

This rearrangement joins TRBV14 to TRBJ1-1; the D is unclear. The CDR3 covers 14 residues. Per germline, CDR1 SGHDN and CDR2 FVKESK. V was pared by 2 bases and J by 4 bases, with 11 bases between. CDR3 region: CASSQNREGTEAFF. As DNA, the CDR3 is TGTGCCAGCAGCCAAAACAGAGAGGGCACTGAAGCTTTCTTT.

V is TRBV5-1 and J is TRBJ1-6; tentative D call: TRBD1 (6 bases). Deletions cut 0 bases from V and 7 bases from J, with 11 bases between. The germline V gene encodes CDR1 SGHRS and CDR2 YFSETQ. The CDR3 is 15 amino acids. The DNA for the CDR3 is TGCGCCAGCAGCTTGGACAGGGTTGGGAATTCACCCCTCCACTTT. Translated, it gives CASSLDRVGNSPLHF.